This T cell receptor beta chain was identified during a study of blood T cell repertoires in COVID-19. Study summary: COVID-19 samples, acute and convalescent, were from the United States, Italy and Spain.

Profiled with immunoSEQ multiplex PCR; TCRdb holds only in-frame clones, not every one. The data hold 400,000 to 500,000 clones, with 70% to 90% observed a single time. The cohort comprised adults aged roughly 18 to 90 years residing in some 24 US areas. Input material: PBMCs or T cells enriched from blood (not recorded which). This TCR derives from a woman aged 18 to 35 who had been exposed to COVID-19.

CDR3 sequence reads: CASSLAGTAYGYTF. CDR3 DNA: TGCGCCAGCAGCTTGGCCGGGACAGCCTATGGCTACACCTTC. The gene calls are TRBV5-1 and TRBJ1-2; 7 positions match TRBD1. Germline loops: CDR1 SGHRS, CDR2 YFSETQ. CDR3 length: 14 amino acids. The V gene end was trimmed by 0 bases and the J gene end by 4 bases; junction bases not matched to a gene: 3.